This T cell receptor (beta chain) came from a study of blood T cell repertoires in COVID-19. About the study: Sample material is recorded as cDNA or gDNA derived from T cells, B-cell-depleted T cells, or PBMCs.

Methods used by the authors: From reference gene primer amplification, estimates of nucleated cell counts were derived. Method: immunoSEQ multiplex PCR; TCRdb's copy keeps in-frame clones and lacks some. The V and J calls and the clone size are those of that table, but D and trimming were determined from the DNA. The table records approximately 120,000 clones, approximately 80% of them present only once. Unmatched junction bases numbered 5, after V lost 4 bases and J lost 2 bases. CDR1 and CDR2 (germline): MNHEY, SMNVEV (reference sequence). The length of the CDR3 is 15 residues. This chain connects TRBV27 to TRBJ2-5, with TRBD2 matching over 9 bases. The clonotype originates from a human donor in a cohort sampled during active COVID-19. The source material was peripheral blood. In DNA form, the CDR3 reads TGTGCCAGCAGTTCGGACCTAGCGGGGCAAGAGACCCAGTACTTC. Amino acid sequence: CASSSDLAGQETQYF.